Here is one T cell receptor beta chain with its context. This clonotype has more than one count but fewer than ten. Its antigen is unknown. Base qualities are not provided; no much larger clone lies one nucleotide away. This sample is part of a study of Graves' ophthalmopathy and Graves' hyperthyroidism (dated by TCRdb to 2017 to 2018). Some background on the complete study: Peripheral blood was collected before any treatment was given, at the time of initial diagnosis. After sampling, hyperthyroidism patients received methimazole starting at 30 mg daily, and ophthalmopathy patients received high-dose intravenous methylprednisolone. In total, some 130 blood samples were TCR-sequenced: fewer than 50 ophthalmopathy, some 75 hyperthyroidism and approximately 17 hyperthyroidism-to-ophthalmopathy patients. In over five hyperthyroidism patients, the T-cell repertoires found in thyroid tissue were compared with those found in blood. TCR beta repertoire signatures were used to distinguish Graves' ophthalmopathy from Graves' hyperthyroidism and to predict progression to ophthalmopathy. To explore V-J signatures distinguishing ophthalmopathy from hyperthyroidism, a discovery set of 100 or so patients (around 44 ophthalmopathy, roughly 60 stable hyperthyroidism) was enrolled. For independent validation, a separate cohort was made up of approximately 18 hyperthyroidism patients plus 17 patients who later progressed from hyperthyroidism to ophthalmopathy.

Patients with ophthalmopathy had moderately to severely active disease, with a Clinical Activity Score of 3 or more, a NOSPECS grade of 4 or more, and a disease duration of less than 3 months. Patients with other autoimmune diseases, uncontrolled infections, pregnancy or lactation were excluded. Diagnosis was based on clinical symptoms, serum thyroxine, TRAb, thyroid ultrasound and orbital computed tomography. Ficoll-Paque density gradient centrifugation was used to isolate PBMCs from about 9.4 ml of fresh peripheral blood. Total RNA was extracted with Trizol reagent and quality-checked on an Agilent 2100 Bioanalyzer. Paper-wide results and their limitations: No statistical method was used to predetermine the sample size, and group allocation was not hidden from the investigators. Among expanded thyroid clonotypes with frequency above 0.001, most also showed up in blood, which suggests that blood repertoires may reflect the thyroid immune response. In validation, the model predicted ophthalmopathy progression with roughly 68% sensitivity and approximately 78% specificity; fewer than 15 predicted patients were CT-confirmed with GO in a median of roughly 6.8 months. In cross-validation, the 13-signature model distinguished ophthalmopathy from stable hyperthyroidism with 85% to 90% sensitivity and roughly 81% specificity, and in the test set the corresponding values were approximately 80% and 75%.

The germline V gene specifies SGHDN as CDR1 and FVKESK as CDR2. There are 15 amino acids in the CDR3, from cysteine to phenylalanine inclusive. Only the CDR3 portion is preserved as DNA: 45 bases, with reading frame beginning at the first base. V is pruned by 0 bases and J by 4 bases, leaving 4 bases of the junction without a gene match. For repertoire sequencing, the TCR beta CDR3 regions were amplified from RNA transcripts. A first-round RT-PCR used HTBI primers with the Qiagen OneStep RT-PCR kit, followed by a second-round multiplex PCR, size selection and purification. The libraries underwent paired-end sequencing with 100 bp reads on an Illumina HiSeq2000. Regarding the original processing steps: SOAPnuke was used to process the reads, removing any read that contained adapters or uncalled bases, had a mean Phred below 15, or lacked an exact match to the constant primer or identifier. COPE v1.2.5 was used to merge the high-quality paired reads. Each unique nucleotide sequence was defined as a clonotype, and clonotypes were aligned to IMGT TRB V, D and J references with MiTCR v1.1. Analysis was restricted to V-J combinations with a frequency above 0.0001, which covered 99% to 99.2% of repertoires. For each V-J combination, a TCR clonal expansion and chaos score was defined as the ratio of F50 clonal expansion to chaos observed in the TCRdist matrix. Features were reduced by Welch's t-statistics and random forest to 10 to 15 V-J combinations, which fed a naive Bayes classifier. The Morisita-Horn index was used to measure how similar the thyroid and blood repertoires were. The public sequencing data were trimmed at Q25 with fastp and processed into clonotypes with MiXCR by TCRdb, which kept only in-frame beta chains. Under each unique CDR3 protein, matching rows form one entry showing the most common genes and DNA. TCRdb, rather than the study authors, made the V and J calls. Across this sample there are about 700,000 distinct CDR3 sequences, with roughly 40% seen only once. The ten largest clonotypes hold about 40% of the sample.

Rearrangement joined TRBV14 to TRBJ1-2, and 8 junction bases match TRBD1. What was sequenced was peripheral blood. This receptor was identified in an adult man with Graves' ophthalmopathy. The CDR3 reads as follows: CASSQESGGVYGYTF. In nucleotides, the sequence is TGTGCCAGCAGCCAAGAATCAGGGGGCGTCTATGGCTACACCTTC.